This T cell receptor (beta chain) comes out of a study of a mutant IDH1 vaccine in newly diagnosed glioma. The wider study: Former treatment meant radiotherapy, temozolomide, or both; the majority had gotten both.

On this clone itself: Its specificity is not known.

The time point was: week 47, end of study. Mutant IDH1 20-mer peptide, at 300 ug, made up each vaccine dose, with topical imiquimod. Weeks 1, 3, 5, 7, 11, 15, 19 and 23 were when patients received their eight vaccinations. Here immunoSEQ multiplex PCR was the method, and the copy in TCRdb shows in-frame clones only, minus some. The sample includes tens of thousands of clones, around 83% of them seen just once. This TCR was sampled from a man aged 30 to 39 with glioma. Specimen: PBMCs, collected from a glioma patient whose treatment included an IDH1 peptide vaccine.

DNA of the CDR3: TGTGCCACCCAGGCCAGGGGGATCCAAGAGACCCAGTACTTC. Translation: CATQARGIQETQYF. The rearrangement joins TRBV19 to TRBJ2-5, with TRBD1 matching over 7 bases. The CDR3 runs 14 residues. Germline CDR1 reads LNHDA; CDR2 reads SQIVND (reference sequence). The J segment lost 1 base and the V segment lost 10 bases, leaving 9 bases of the junction unmatched.